This is a list of T cell receptor beta chains from one sample in a study of blood T cell repertoires in COVID-19. Measured with immunoSEQ multiplex PCR; TCRdb has only the in-frame clones, and not every one. The sample records around 150,000 clones, about three quarters being singletons. The sequencing sample was made of peripheral blood. The source of these receptors is a man aged 70 or older with acute or convalescent COVID-19. The CDR3 runs from the conserved cysteine through the conserved F or W. A D gene is named only where the DNA matches it firmly. For some rows the clone size is stated as once, few or many, or as a class when expanded; others skip it.

j_call: TRBJ2-5; v_call: TRBV5-4; cdr3_length: 17; d_call: TRBD2; clone_size: .; cdr3_aa: CASSSGPTSGRGETQYF; cdr3_nt: TGTGCCAGCAGTTCCGGGCCGACTAGCGGGAGGGGAGAGACCCAGTACTTC
j_call: TRBJ2-1; v_call: TRBV15; cdr3_length: 12; d_call: .; clone_size: once; cdr3_aa: CATSRDGAEQFF; cdr3_nt: TGTGCCACCAGCAGAGACGGAGCTGAGCAGTTCTTC
j_call: TRBJ1-4; v_call: TRBV28; cdr3_length: 16; d_call: TRBD1; clone_size: .; cdr3_aa: CASSLTGTRTNEKLFF; cdr3_nt: TGTGCCAGCAGTTTGACAGGGACGAGGACTAATGAAAAACTGTTTTTT
j_call: TRBJ2-1; v_call: TRBV6-5; cdr3_length: 15; d_call: TRBD2; clone_size: .; cdr3_aa: CASSYRTSGRNEQFF; cdr3_nt: TGTGCCAGCAGTTACCGGACTAGCGGTCGCAATGAGCAGTTCTTC
j_call: TRBJ2-7; v_call: TRBV6-5; cdr3_length: 15; d_call: .; clone_size: .; cdr3_aa: CASSWQQGRSYEQYF; cdr3_nt: TGTGCCAGCAGTTGGCAACAGGGGAGGTCCTACGAGCAGTACTTC
j_call: TRBJ2-7; v_call: TRBV7-5; cdr3_length: 16; d_call: .; clone_size: .; cdr3_aa: CVRSLEGDRSSYEQYF; cdr3_nt: TGTGTCAGAAGCTTAGAAGGGGACAGGTCTTCCTACGAGCAGTACTTC
j_call: TRBJ2-7; v_call: TRBV18; cdr3_length: 14; d_call: TRBD1; clone_size: .; cdr3_aa: CASSPNRGLYEQYF; cdr3_nt: TGTGCCAGCTCACCTAACAGGGGGCTCTACGAGCAGTACTTC
j_call: TRBJ1-1; v_call: TRBV19; cdr3_length: 13; d_call: .; clone_size: .; cdr3_aa: CASRSRGNTEAFF; cdr3_nt: TGTGCCAGTAGGAGTAGGGGTAACACTGAAGCTTTCTTT
j_call: TRBJ2-1; v_call: TRBV5-8; cdr3_length: 15; d_call: TRBD2; clone_size: .; cdr3_aa: CASSLDSGGVNEQFF; cdr3_nt: TGTGCCAGCAGCTTGGATAGCGGGGGGGTCAATGAGCAGTTCTTC
j_call: TRBJ1-2; v_call: TRBV28; cdr3_length: 15; d_call: TRBD1; clone_size: once; cdr3_aa: CASSSTGGRDYGYTF; cdr3_nt: TGTGCCAGCAGTTCGACAGGGGGCAGGGACTATGGCTACACCTTC
j_call: TRBJ1-2; v_call: TRBV19; cdr3_length: 14; d_call: TRBD1; clone_size: .; cdr3_aa: CASSINLQQGGYTF; cdr3_nt: TGTGCCAGTAGTATAAACCTACAACAGGGGGGCTACACCTTC
j_call: TRBJ1-2; v_call: TRBV5-6; cdr3_length: 13; d_call: .; clone_size: once; cdr3_aa: CASSLWGDYGYTF; cdr3_nt: TGTGCCAGCAGCTTGTGGGGAGACTATGGCTACACCTTC
j_call: TRBJ2-5; v_call: TRBV21-1; cdr3_length: 21; d_call: .; clone_size: .; cdr3_aa: CASSKLGERVFRGTFGETQYF; cdr3_nt: TGTGCCAGCAGCAAACTCGGAGAGAGGGTTTTTCGCGGGACCTTCGGGGAGACCCAGTACTTC
j_call: TRBJ2-3; v_call: TRBV5-1; cdr3_length: 13; d_call: .; clone_size: .; cdr3_aa: CASSLTGTDTQYF; cdr3_nt: TGCGCCAGCAGCTTGACAGGCACAGATACGCAGTATTTT
j_call: TRBJ1-2; v_call: TRBV6-6; cdr3_length: 15; d_call: .; clone_size: .; cdr3_aa: CASSYSSVGMDGYTF; cdr3_nt: TGTGCCAGCAGTTACTCAAGCGTTGGCATGGATGGCTACACCTTC
j_call: TRBJ2-1; v_call: TRBV27; cdr3_length: 16; d_call: TRBD2; clone_size: .; cdr3_aa: CASSLQTSGGAYEQFF; cdr3_nt: TGTGCCAGCAGTTTACAGACTAGCGGGGGGGCCTATGAGCAGTTCTTC
j_call: TRBJ2-2; v_call: TRBV6-5; cdr3_length: 15; d_call: .; clone_size: .; cdr3_aa: CASSRRLDSGGELFF; cdr3_nt: TGTGCCAGCAGCCGCCGTCTGGATAGCGGCGGGGAGCTGTTTTTT
j_call: TRBJ1-5; v_call: TRBV10-2; cdr3_length: 14; d_call: .; clone_size: few; cdr3_aa: CASSEGATSQPQHF; cdr3_nt: TGCGCCAGCAGTGAGGGGGCCACGTCTCAGCCCCAGCATTTT
j_call: TRBJ2-1; v_call: TRBV19; cdr3_length: 18; d_call: TRBD2; clone_size: .; cdr3_aa: CASSQTSGGAFGPNEQFF; cdr3_nt: TGTGCCAGTAGCCAGACTAGCGGGGGGGCCTTTGGTCCCAATGAGCAGTTCTTC
j_call: TRBJ2-1; v_call: TRBV21-1; cdr3_length: 17; d_call: .; clone_size: .; cdr3_aa: CASSIPGSHSTGDEQFF; cdr3_nt: TGTGCCAGCAGCATCCCAGGTTCACATTCTACCGGGGATGAGCAGTTCTTC
j_call: TRBJ2-1; v_call: TRBV6-5; cdr3_length: 16; d_call: TRBD2; clone_size: .; cdr3_aa: CASSSGLAGRENEQFF; cdr3_nt: TGTGCCAGCAGTTCTGGACTAGCGGGAAGGGAAAATGAGCAGTTCTTC
j_call: TRBJ1-1; v_call: TRBV28; cdr3_length: 15; d_call: .; clone_size: .; cdr3_aa: CASTTPGGVNTEAFF; cdr3_nt: TGTGCCAGCACAACCCCCGGGGGAGTGAACACTGAAGCTTTCTTT
j_call: TRBJ2-3; v_call: TRBV7-2; cdr3_length: 17; d_call: TRBD2; clone_size: .; cdr3_aa: CASSLRLAGGKGDTQYF; cdr3_nt: TGTGCCAGCAGCCTCCGACTAGCGGGGGGAAAGGGAGATACGCAGTATTTT
j_call: TRBJ2-5; v_call: TRBV6-2/TRBV6-3; cdr3_length: 18; d_call: TRBD2; clone_size: few; cdr3_aa: CASSQGLAGAPHQETQYF; cdr3_nt: TGTGCCAGCAGCCAGGGACTAGCGGGGGCGCCCCACCAAGAGACCCAGTACTTC
j_call: TRBJ1-2; v_call: TRBV11-2; cdr3_length: 14; d_call: .; clone_size: .; cdr3_aa: CASSLTKFNYGYTF; cdr3_nt: TGTGCCAGCAGCTTGACAAAATTCAACTATGGCTACACCTTC
j_call: TRBJ1-6; v_call: TRBV7-2; cdr3_length: 14; d_call: TRBD1; clone_size: .; cdr3_aa: CASSLRQGNSPLHF; cdr3_nt: TGTGCCAGCAGCTTGCGACAGGGTAATTCACCCCTCCACTTT
j_call: TRBJ2-3; v_call: TRBV7-8; cdr3_length: 14; d_call: TRBD2; clone_size: .; cdr3_aa: CASSLPGGPDTQYF; cdr3_nt: TGTGCCAGCAGCTTACCGGGGGGGCCAGATACGCAGTATTTT
j_call: TRBJ1-5; v_call: TRBV2; cdr3_length: 13; d_call: .; clone_size: once; cdr3_aa: CASGGDSNQPQHF; cdr3_nt: TGTGCCAGCGGCGGTGATAGCAATCAGCCCCAGCATTTT
j_call: TRBJ2-6; v_call: TRBV4-2; cdr3_length: 20; d_call: TRBD1; clone_size: few; cdr3_aa: CASSQAVRGTGHSGANVLTF; cdr3_nt: TGTGCCAGCAGCCAAGCCGTCCGAGGGACAGGCCACTCTGGGGCCAACGTCCTGACTTTC
j_call: TRBJ2-3; v_call: TRBV18; cdr3_length: 14; d_call: .; clone_size: few; cdr3_aa: CASSPGTSTDTQYF; cdr3_nt: TGTGCCAGCTCACCAGGGACTAGCACAGATACGCAGTATTTT
j_call: TRBJ2-2; v_call: TRBV19; cdr3_length: 19; d_call: TRBD1; clone_size: .; cdr3_aa: CASSIVSWEGQGRTGELFF; cdr3_nt: TGTGCCAGTAGTATAGTCAGTTGGGAGGGACAGGGGAGGACCGGGGAGCTGTTTTTT
j_call: TRBJ1-1; v_call: TRBV5-1; cdr3_length: 15; d_call: .; clone_size: .; cdr3_aa: CASSLFGRGNTEAFF; cdr3_nt: TGCGCCAGCAGCTTGTTTGGACGGGGGAACACTGAAGCTTTCTTT
j_call: TRBJ1-5; v_call: TRBV5-6; cdr3_length: 15; d_call: TRBD1; clone_size: .; cdr3_aa: CASSMGQWGSGAQHF; cdr3_nt: TGTGCCAGCAGCATGGGACAGTGGGGGAGCGGGGCCCAGCATTTT